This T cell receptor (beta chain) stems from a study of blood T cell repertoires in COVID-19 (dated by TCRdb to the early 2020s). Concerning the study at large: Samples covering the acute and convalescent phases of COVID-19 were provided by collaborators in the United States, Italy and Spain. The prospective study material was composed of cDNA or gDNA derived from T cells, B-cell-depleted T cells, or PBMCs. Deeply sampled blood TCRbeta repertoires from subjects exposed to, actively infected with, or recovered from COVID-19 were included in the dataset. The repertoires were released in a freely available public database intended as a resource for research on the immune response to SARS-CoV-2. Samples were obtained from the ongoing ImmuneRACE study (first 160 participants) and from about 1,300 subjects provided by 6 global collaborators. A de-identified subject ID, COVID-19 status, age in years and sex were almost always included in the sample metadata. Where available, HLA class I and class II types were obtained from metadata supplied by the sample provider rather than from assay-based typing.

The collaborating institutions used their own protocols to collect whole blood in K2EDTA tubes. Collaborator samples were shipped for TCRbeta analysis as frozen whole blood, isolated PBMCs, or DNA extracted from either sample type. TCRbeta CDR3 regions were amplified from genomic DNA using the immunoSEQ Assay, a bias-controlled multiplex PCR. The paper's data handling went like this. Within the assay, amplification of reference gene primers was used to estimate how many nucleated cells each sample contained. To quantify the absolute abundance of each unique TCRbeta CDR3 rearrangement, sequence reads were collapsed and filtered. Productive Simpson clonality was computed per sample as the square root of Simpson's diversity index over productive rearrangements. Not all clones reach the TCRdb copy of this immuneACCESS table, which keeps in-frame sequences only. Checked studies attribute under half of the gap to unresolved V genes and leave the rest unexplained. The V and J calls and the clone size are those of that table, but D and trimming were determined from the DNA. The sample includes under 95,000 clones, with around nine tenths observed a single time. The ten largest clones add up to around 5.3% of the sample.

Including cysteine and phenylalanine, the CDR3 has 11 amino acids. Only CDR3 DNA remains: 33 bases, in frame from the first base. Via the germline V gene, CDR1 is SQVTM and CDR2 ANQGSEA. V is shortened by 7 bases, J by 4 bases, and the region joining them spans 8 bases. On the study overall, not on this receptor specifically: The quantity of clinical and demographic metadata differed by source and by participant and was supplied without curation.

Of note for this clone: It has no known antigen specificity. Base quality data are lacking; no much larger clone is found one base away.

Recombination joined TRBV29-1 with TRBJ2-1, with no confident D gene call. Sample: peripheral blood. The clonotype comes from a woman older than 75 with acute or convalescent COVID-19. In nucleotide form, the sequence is TGCAGCGCCTTAACATACAATGAGCAGTTCTTC. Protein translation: CSALTYNEQFF.